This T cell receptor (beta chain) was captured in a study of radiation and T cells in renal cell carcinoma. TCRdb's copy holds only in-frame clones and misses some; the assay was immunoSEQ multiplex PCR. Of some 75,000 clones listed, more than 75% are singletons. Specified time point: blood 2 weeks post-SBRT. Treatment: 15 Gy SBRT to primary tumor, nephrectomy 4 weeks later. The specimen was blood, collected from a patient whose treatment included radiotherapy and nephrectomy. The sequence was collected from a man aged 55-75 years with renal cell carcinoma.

The CDR3 protein is CASSPPGPHYSGVQTQYF. The CDR3 DNA follows: TGTGCCAGCAGTCCGCCGGGACCCCATTACTCGGGCGTCCAGACCCAGTACTTC. This rearrangement joins TRBV27 to TRBJ2-5; TRBD1 or TRBD2 may be the D gene (5 bases each). Germline V gene lookup returns CDR1 MNHEY and CDR2 SMNVEV (reference sequence). The CDR3 spans 18 residues. The V end lost 5 bases, the J end lost 6 bases, and 28 bases lay between the germline ends.